This entry is about one TCR beta chain. This CDR3 contains 10 residues. Germline loops: CDR1 DFQATT, CDR2 SNEGSKA (reference sequence). V lost 6 bases and J 2 bases, leaving 3 bases between the germline ends. The source of the sample is a study of cytomegalovirus exposure and HLA in healthy donors. Primers included in the PCR were 60 Vbeta and 13 Jbeta primers. Sequenced by immunoSEQ multiplex PCR; TCRdb stores in-frame clones only, minus some. The listing contains more than 95,000 clones. The sequenced sample consisted of PBMCs. The receptor's source is a man aged 25-45 years in good health and CMV-seronegative. J is TRBJ2-3 and V is TRBV20-1; D ambiguous. CDR3 residues: CSAATDTQYF. CDR3 DNA: TGCAGTGCGGCCACAGATACGCAGTATTTT.